The T cell receptor (beta chain) described here comes from a study of blood T cell repertoires in COVID-19. The overall study: Sites in the United States, Italy and Spain provided acute and convalescent COVID-19 samples.

This CDR3 is 16 amino acids long. Germline CDR1 and CDR2: LGHNT and FRNRAP. V gave up 3 bases and J gave up 0 bases, with 12 bases separating them. In the authors' workflow: Researchers report that nucleated cell counts were estimated from reference gene primer amplification. Measured with immunoSEQ multiplex PCR; TCRdb has only the in-frame clones, and not every one. V, J and clone size were drawn from that table, and D and trimming were deduced from the DNA. The table lists about 210,000 clones, 88% of them singletons, with 1.7% in the top ten. The sequencing input was peripheral blood. The V call is TRBV12-5, the J call TRBJ1-5, with D unclear. This sequence was found in an older man with acute or convalescent COVID-19. The CDR3 loop reads CASGFVTDYSNQPQHF. For the CDR3, the DNA is TGTGCTAGTGGTTTTGTAACAGACTATAGCAATCAGCCCCAGCATTTT.